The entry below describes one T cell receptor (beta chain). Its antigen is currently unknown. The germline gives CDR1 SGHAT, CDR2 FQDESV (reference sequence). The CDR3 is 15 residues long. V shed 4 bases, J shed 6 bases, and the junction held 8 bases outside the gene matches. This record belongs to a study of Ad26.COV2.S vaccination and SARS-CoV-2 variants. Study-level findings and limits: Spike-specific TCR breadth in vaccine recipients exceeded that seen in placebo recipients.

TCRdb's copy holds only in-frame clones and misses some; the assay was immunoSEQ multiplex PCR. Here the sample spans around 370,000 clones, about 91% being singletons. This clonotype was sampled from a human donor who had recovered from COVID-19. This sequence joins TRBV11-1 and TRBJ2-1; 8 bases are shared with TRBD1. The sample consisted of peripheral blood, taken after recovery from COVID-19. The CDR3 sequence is CASSSADRAGNEQFF. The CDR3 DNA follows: TGTGCCAGCAGCTCAGCGGACAGGGCCGGCAATGAGCAGTTCTTC.